The 28 T cell receptor beta chains given below trace back to one sample, sequenced in a study of sequential checkpoint blockade in melanoma. Documented treatment: randomized to nivolumab then ipilimumab (arm A) or the reverse (arm B). Repertoires were generated with immunoSEQ multiplex PCR, while TCRdb's copy carries only in-frame clones and drops some. This sample has fewer than 35,000 clones, with 70% to 90% found just once. Sequences were derived from CD8+ T cells sorted from blood (inferred from file names), sampled from a patient given nivolumab and ipilimumab in sequence. All receptors derive from a human donor with melanoma.

This clone was seen only a few times. The same CDR3 arises from other DNA sequences in this sample as well. The chain carries TRBV4-3 and TRBJ2-7; TRBD2 matches at 9 bases. Trimming took 1 base from V and 2 from J; bases not matched to a gene: 0. This CDR3 contains 14 residues. Germline V gives CDR1 LGHNA, CDR2 YSLEER. The CDR3 spells CASSQGGGAYEQYF. Here the CDR3 DNA reads TGCGCCAGCAGCCAAGGCGGGGGGGCCTACGAGCAGTACTTC.

The J gene is TRBJ2-5, the V gene TRBV11-2, with D possibly matching TRBD1 (6 bases). This CDR3 is built from 14 residues. V was pared by 5 bases and J by 5 bases, with 15 bases between. CDR1 is SGHAT and CDR2 is FQNNGV in the germline V gene. The CDR3 DNA reads TGTGCCAGCAGCCCTCGGAGAAGGGGGGAGACCCAGTACTTC. Protein product: CASSPRRRGETQYF.

The chain recombines TRBV5-1 with TRBJ1-2, with 9 bases fitting TRBD1. Germline values: CDR1 SGHRS, CDR2 YFSETQ. V dropped 2 bases and J dropped 7; count of bases not matched to a gene: 9. This CDR3 spans 15 amino acids. CDR3 in DNA: TGCGCCAGCAGCTTCTCTAACAGGGGGCGCATTGGCTACACCTTC. This sequence encodes CASSFSNRGRIGYTF.

The genes are TRBV28 and TRBJ2-2; the D gene is possibly TRBD2 (5 bases). This CDR3 is built from 15 residues. Germline V gene sequence: CDR1 MDHEN, CDR2 SYDVKM. V was pared by 2 bases and J by 7 bases, with 14 bases between. This CDR3 reads CASSLIPGWGGELFF. CDR3 DNA: TGTGCCAGCAGTTTAATACCGGGGTGGGGCGGGGAGCTGTTTTTT.

This chain joins TRBV27 and TRBJ1-1; D remains unclear. The CDR3 consists of 15 residues. Per the germline V gene, CDR1 is MNHEY and CDR2 is SMNVEV (reference sequence). The V end was cut by 2 bases, the J end by 4 bases, with 14 bases between. DNA for the CDR3: TGTGCCAGCAGTTTAACGCCAGGAGGTGGCACTGAAGCTTTCTTT. Residues: CASSLTPGGGTEAFF.

The chain is built from TRBV5-8 and TRBJ2-1; tentative D call: TRBD2 (5 bases). This CDR3 contains 13 residues. Germline V gene lookup returns CDR1 SGHTS and CDR2 YDEGEE. Trimming removed 6 bases from V and 4 bases from J, with 11 bases in between. CDR3 DNA sequence: TGTGCCAGCACCCTTAGCGTTTACAATGAGCAGTTCTTC. It specifies CASTLSVYNEQFF.

As for this clone: Because the CDR3's place on the DNA is in doubt, the DNA is left out and the CDR3 is given as listed by TCRdb. The gene calls are TRBV27 and TRBJ2-5; the DNA was not used to check the table's D call, TRBD1. A total of 14 residues make up the CDR3, ends included. The V gene's germline CDR1 is MNHEY and CDR2 SMNVEV (reference sequence). The CDR3: CASSSSTGSETQYF.

The rearrangement joins TRBV7-9 to TRBJ2-7; a possible D gene is TRBD1 (6 bases). V lost 5 bases to trimming and J lost 3 bases, with 11 bases between them. Germline CDR1 and CDR2: SEHNR and FQNEAQ (reference sequence). The CDR3 is 13 amino acids. Here the CDR3 reads CASSPQGVYEQYF. The CDR3 nucleotides read TGTGCCAGCAGCCCACAGGGAGTCTACGAGCAGTACTTC.

V and J are TRBV6-5 and TRBJ1-1; 7 bases match TRBD1. With V trimmed by 11 bases and J by 3 bases, 6 bases remained unmatched. CDR1 is MNHEY and CDR2 is SVGAGI in the germline V gene. This CDR3 comprises 12 residues. CDR3: CACEGADTEAFF. DNA of the CDR3: TGTGCCTGCGAGGGGGCGGACACTGAAGCTTTCTTT.

The genes are TRBV10-3 and TRBJ1-1, with 8 nucleotides matching TRBD1. The CDR3 is 14 residues long. V lost 8 bases, J lost 3 bases, and 8 bases stayed unmatched. CDR1 ENHRY and CDR2 SYGVKD come from the germline V gene. CDR3 sequence (DNA): TGTGCCATCTCGGGCAGGGGGCACTACACTGAAGCTTTCTTT. Encoded protein: CAISGRGHYTEAFF.

V usage is TRBV27 and J usage is TRBJ2-7, with a possible D match to TRBD1 (8 bases). In germline, CDR1 is MNHEY, CDR2 SMNVEV (reference sequence). V was trimmed by 3 bases and J by 4 bases, leaving 13 bases between them. The CDR3 extends over 14 amino acids. In nucleotides, the CDR3 is TGTGCCAGCAGTTTGGTACAGGGGGGGTACGAGCAGTACTTC. Amino acid sequence: CASSLVQGGYEQYF.

This chain joins TRBV9 and TRBJ2-7, with D perhaps TRBD1 (6 bases). The CDR3 is 14 amino acids. Germline V lookup: CDR1 SGDLS, CDR2 YYNGEE. The germline V and J ends were trimmed by 0 bases and 4 bases, with 11 bases remaining between them. The CDR3 region is CASSVGLGGYEQYF. CDR3 bases: TGTGCCAGCAGCGTAGGGTTAGGGGGATACGAGCAGTACTTC.

Note on this clone: This same CDR3 is encoded by further DNA sequences in the sample. This chain uses TRBV6-5 with TRBJ2-1; TRBD2 matches at 8 bases. The germline gives CDR1 MNHEY, CDR2 SVGAGI. Trimming cost V 6 bases and J 8 bases; bases outside gene matches: 12. CDR3 length equals 15 residues. CDR3 loop: CASRPEGLAEHEQFF. DNA for the CDR3: TGTGCCAGCAGGCCAGAAGGACTAGCTGAACATGAGCAGTTCTTC.

CDR3 sequence reads: CASSTYLEVQDTQYF. The CDR3 region has the DNA TGTGCCAGCAGTACCTACCTAGAGGTTCAAGATACGCAGTATTTT. The chain recombines TRBV2 with TRBJ2-3, with D unclear. CDR1 is SNHLY, CDR2 FYNNEI, per germline. The CDR3 loop spans 15 amino acids. The germline V and J ends were trimmed by 5 bases and 5 bases, with 17 bases remaining between them.

The V and J genes are TRBV4-3 and TRBJ2-3, with D perhaps matching TRBD2 (7 bases). The V gene's germline CDR1 is LGHNA and CDR2 YSLEER. The CDR3 is made up of 16 amino acids. V was cut by 1 base and J by 5 bases, with 16 bases left in between. The chain's CDR3 is CASSQVEAGEGDTQYF. CDR3 nucleotides: TGCGCCAGCAGCCAAGTTGAGGCAGGGGAGGGAGATACGCAGTATTTT.

The V call is TRBV4-3, the J call TRBJ1-1, with D possibly matching TRBD1 (6 bases). From germline, CDR1 is LGHNA and CDR2 YSLEER. This CDR3 region has 16 residues. Trimming cost V 0 bases and J 8 bases, with 19 bases left between them. In DNA form, the CDR3 reads TGCGCCAGCAGCCAAGATCTTGGCAGGGGAGTATTGGAAGCTTTCTTT. It encodes CASSQDLGRGVLEAFF.

V gene TRBV9 combines with J gene TRBJ1-2, with TRBD1 as a possible D gene (6 bases). This CDR3 spans 14 amino acids. Trimming shortened V by 0 bases and J by 4 bases, and 10 bases separated the two germline ends. Germline CDR1 reads SGDLS; CDR2 reads YYNGEE. The CDR3 loop reads CASSVAGEGYGYTF. Here the CDR3 DNA reads TGTGCCAGCAGCGTAGCAGGGGAGGGCTATGGCTACACCTTC.

The CDR3 nucleotides are TGTGCCAGCAGTTTCCTGCCGGGACACAGCTACGAGCAGTACTTC. It codes for CASSFLPGHSYEQYF. The chain links TRBV27 to TRBJ2-7, with D possibly matching TRBD1 (6 bases). CDR1 and CDR2 from the germline V gene are MNHEY and SMNVEV (reference sequence). Trimming took off 3 bases at V and 3 bases at J, with 15 bases between the two ends. CDR3 length: 15 residues.

This chain connects TRBV5-1 to TRBJ2-1; 13 nucleotides align to TRBD2. This CDR3 is built from 17 residues. Germline V gene data show CDR1 as SGHRS and CDR2 as YFSETQ. V trimming: 2 bases; J trimming: 7 bases; junction bases outside the gene matches: 9. The CDR3 sequence is CASSLLLAGGPGNEQFF. In DNA, the CDR3 is TGCGCCAGCAGCTTACTACTAGCGGGAGGGCCTGGGAATGAGCAGTTCTTC.

The chain has TRBV6-5 and TRBJ2-7; a weak D match, TRBD2 (5 bases). The CDR3 contains 13 residues. Trimming took off 2 bases at V and 2 bases at J, with 7 bases between the two ends. Germline lookup yields CDR1 MNHEY and CDR2 SVGAGI. Written as DNA, the CDR3 is TGTGCCAGCAGTTACGACGGGACCTACGAGCAGTACTTC. Its protein product is CASSYDGTYEQYF.

The genes are TRBV19 and TRBJ1-2; perhaps TRBD1 as D (6 bases). V was trimmed by 2 bases and J by 7 bases, leaving 20 bases between them. This CDR3 is 16 amino acids long. CDR1 and CDR2 (germline): LNHDA, SQIVND (reference sequence). CDR3 protein: CASSIYSGGESFGYTF. The CDR3 coding sequence is TGTGCCAGTAGTATATATTCGGGGGGCGAGAGTTTTGGCTACACCTTC.

A single count supports this clone. CDR3 DNA sequence: TGTGCCAGCAGCCAAGATTTGGCTAGCGAGAACACCGGGGAGCTGTTTTTT. Translation gives CASSQDLASENTGELFF. The rearrangement links TRBV14 to TRBJ2-2; a weak D match, TRBD2 (6 bases). CDR3 length: 17 amino acids. V was clipped by 0 bases and J by 1 base, with 12 bases between them. Germline assignment: CDR1 SGHDN and CDR2 FVKESK.

The V call is TRBV10-3, the J call TRBJ1-2, with 11 positions matching TRBD1. CDR1 and CDR2 from the germline V gene are ENHRY and SYGVKD. J gave up 5 bases and V 8 bases, and 10 bases lay outside the gene matches. The CDR3 runs 15 residues. The CDR3 sequence is CAIPALDRGPYGYTF. The CDR3 region has the DNA TGTGCCATCCCAGCGTTGGACAGGGGGCCTTATGGCTACACCTTC.

The V and J genes are TRBV28 and TRBJ1-1; 7 bases agree with TRBD1. This CDR3 comprises 12 residues. The germline V gene has CDR1 MDHEN and CDR2 SYDVKM. J gave up 7 bases and V 4 bases, and 3 bases lay outside the gene matches. CDR3 nucleotide sequence: TGTGCCAGCAGTTACAGGGGCCTTGAAGCTTTCTTT. Amino acid sequence: CASSYRGLEAFF.

The V and J genes are TRBV5-3 and TRBJ1-1, with 8 bases matching TRBD1. TRBV5-3 is annotated as an ORF whose role is uncertain. Unmatched junction bases numbered 7, after V lost 2 bases and J lost 1 base. The CDR3 totals 16 residues. CDR3 DNA sequence: TGTGCCAGAAGCTTCGGACAGGGATATGAGAACACTGAAGCTTTCTTT. Its translation is CARSFGQGYENTEAFF.

This rearrangement joins TRBV5-4 to TRBJ1-1; TRBD1 matches 9 bases. Germline trimming cut 0 bases from V and 6 bases from J; bases unmatched to any gene: 6. The germline gives CDR1 SGHNT, CDR2 YYREEE (reference sequence). The CDR3 is 15 amino acids. The CDR3 region is CASSLATGGEAEAFF. CDR3 nucleotides: TGTGCCAGCAGCTTGGCCACAGGGGGCGAGGCTGAAGCTTTCTTT.

In DNA form, the CDR3 reads TGTGCCAGCAGCTTAGAAGTGGGGGCCACCTACGAGCAGTACTTC. Translated: CASSLEVGATYEQYF. The chain uses TRBV7-9 and TRBJ2-7, with D tentatively TRBD1 (6 bases). V gave up 1 base and J gave up 2 bases, with 12 bases separating them. Germline CDR1 reads SEHNR; CDR2 reads FQNEAQ (reference sequence). This CDR3 has 15 residues.

The chain is built from TRBV27 and TRBJ2-5, with 8 bases fitting TRBD2. Unmatched junction bases numbered 10, after V lost 7 bases and J lost 3 bases. This CDR3 spans 15 amino acids. Per germline, CDR1 MNHEY and CDR2 SMNVEV (reference sequence). The CDR3 DNA reads TGTGCCAGCAAGGTTCGGGAGGGCCTCGAAGAGACCCAGTACTTC. Its protein product is CASKVREGLEETQYF.